Below, 25 T cell receptor beta chains from the same sample are listed, as sequenced in a study of naive and memory T cell subsets. Four PCR rounds used nested alpha and beta constant region primers plus the SP2 primer. TCRdb recomputed calls from the UMI-ligation and nested PCR reads with MiXCR, one row per CDR3 protein. The table has roughly 36,000 distinct CDR3 sequences, roughly 11% seen once; the top ten hold around 3.9%. The treatment was: skin biopsy from PPD injection site in Mantoux-positive individual. TCR cDNA received a 3' ligated oligonucleotide that carried a UMI. The starting material was skin, obtained from a tuberculin skin test site. The receptors come from an adult in good health.

This rearrangement joins TRBV11-3 to TRBJ1-1, with D uncertain. Per germline, CDR1 SGHNT and CDR2 YENEEA. The CDR3 consists of 13 residues. The germline V and J ends were trimmed by 4 bases and 6 bases, with 12 bases remaining between them. CDR3 in amino acids: CASSYTSGSEAFF. DNA for the CDR3: TGTGCCAGCAGCTACACCTCCGGTTCTGAAGCTTTCTTT.

In the case of this clonotype: A much larger clonotype is one base distant, so this may be a read error. The CDR3 sequence is CASIEGSTIYF. The CDR3 DNA reads TGTGCTAGCATCGAGGGGTCTACCATATATTTT. The chain recombines TRBV7-7 with TRBJ1-3; a possible D gene is TRBD1 (5 bases). The CDR3 has 11 residues. Germline CDR1 reads SSHAT; CDR2 reads FNYEAQ (reference sequence).

The chain links TRBV6-2 or TRBV6-3 to TRBJ1-1; 8 nucleotides align to TRBD1. Germline assignment: CDR1 MNHEY and CDR2 SVGEGT. This CDR3 has 14 amino acids. V shed 7 bases, J shed 3 bases, and the junction held 7 bases outside the gene matches. CDR3 sequence: CASKTTGDHTEAFF. In DNA form, the CDR3 reads TGTGCCAGCAAAACGACAGGGGACCACACTGAAGCTTTCTTT.

By sample share, this clonotype is medium-sized. This rearrangement joins TRBV27 to TRBJ2-7, with TRBD1 identical over 7 bases. Germline V CDR1 and CDR2: MNHEY, SMNVEV (reference sequence). The CDR3 loop spans 13 amino acids. The V segment lost 9 bases and the J segment 0 bases; nucleotides outside the gene matches: 5. The CDR3 sequence: CASGTANSYEQYF. The CDR3 coding sequence is TGTGCCAGTGGGACAGCCAACTCCTACGAGCAGTACTTC.

Many counts were recorded for this clonotype. This chain links TRBV6-1 with TRBJ1-6; D remains ambiguous. This CDR3 has 13 residues. Trimming took off 6 bases at V and 8 bases at J, with 11 bases between the two ends. CDR1 MNHNS and CDR2 SASEGT come from the germline V gene. The CDR3 sequence: CASSGLLDSPLHF. The CDR3 nucleotides read TGTGCCAGCAGCGGACTTCTGGATTCACCCCTCCACTTT.

This clonotype was counted only a few times. This sequence joins TRBV29-1 and TRBJ2-5, with no clear D. Trimming removed 7 bases from V and 7 bases from J, with 13 bases in between. Germline lookup yields CDR1 SQVTM and CDR2 ANQGSEA. The CDR3 runs 11 residues. The CDR3 coding sequence is TGCAGCGCTTTGACCTCTGGGACCCAGTACTTC. Its translation is CSALTSGTQYF.

CDR3 sequence: CASSVVTGELFF. Here the CDR3 DNA reads TGCGCCAGCAGTGTGGTAACCGGGGAGCTGTTTTTT. The chain recombines TRBV10-2 with TRBJ2-2, with D hard to call. V was clipped by 4 bases and J by 5 bases, with 5 bases between them. Germline CDR1 is WSHSY and CDR2 is SAAADI. The CDR3 loop spans 12 amino acids.

There are many counts of this clonotype. The V call is TRBV18, the J call TRBJ2-7; 8 bases match TRBD2. Unmatched junction bases numbered 0, after V lost 3 bases and J lost 5 bases. The germline CDR1 and CDR2 sequences are KGHSH and LQKENI. CDR3 size: 12 residues. For the CDR3, the DNA is TGTGCCAGCTCACCGACTAGCGACGAGCAGTACTTC. Protein: CASSPTSDEQYF.

This chain's CDR3 is CASSRSPSNQPQHF. CDR3 nucleotide sequence: TGTGCCAGCAGTCGGTCGCCCAGCAATCAGCCCCAGCATTTT. V usage is TRBV12-3 or TRBV12-4 and J usage is TRBJ1-5, with unresolved D. Trimming cost V 5 bases and J 1 base, with 9 bases left between them. The CDR3 spans 14 residues.

This clonotype was detected many times. This rearrangement joins TRBV6-2 or TRBV6-3 to TRBJ2-7; D not resolved. The CDR3 totals 11 residues. V lost 6 bases, J lost 3 bases, and 6 bases lay in between. Per the germline V gene, CDR1 is MNHEY and CDR2 is SVGEGT. This CDR3 reads CASRNLYEQYF. The CDR3 DNA reads as TGTGCCAGCAGAAACCTCTACGAGCAGTACTTC.

This clonotype was seen a few times. The chain has TRBV11-3 and TRBJ1-1; D is uncertain. Germline values: CDR1 SGHNT, CDR2 YENEEA. The CDR3 consists of 14 residues. V was cut by 1 base and J by 3 bases, with 9 bases left in between. The CDR3 bases are TGTGCCAGCAGCTTAGTGAGTGAGGACACTGAAGCTTTCTTT. Encoded protein: CASSLVSEDTEAFF.

This clonotype was observed a few times. This chain joins TRBV15 and TRBJ2-7; TRBD2 matches 14 bases. Trimming cost V 4 bases and J 12 bases; bases outside gene matches: 8. The CDR3 is made up of 14 amino acids. Per germline, CDR1 LNHNV and CDR2 YYDKDF (reference sequence). CDR3 sequence reads: CATSNTRTSGRRYF. CDR3 nucleotides: TGTGCCACCAGCAACACTAGGACTAGCGGGAGGAGGTACTTC.

This clonotype was seen many times. This rearrangement joins TRBV29-1 to TRBJ2-1, with 11 bases identical to TRBD2. The V and J ends lost 5 bases and 6 bases, in that order; junction bases with no gene match: 15. The CDR3 is 17 residues long. Germline lookup yields CDR1 SQVTM and CDR2 ANQGSEA. The CDR3 spells CSVPPLAGGLYSNEQFF. In nucleotides, the CDR3 is TGCAGCGTTCCACCTCTAGCGGGAGGATTATACAGCAATGAGCAGTTCTTC.

This clonotype has only a few counts. V and J are TRBV20-1 and TRBJ1-5, with TRBD1 as a possible D gene (5 bases). Germline assignment: CDR1 DFQATT and CDR2 SNEGSKA (reference sequence). The CDR3 is 14 amino acids. V lost 0 bases and J lost 5, with 11 bases in between. The CDR3 loop reads CSARDPGLYQPQHF. The DNA for the CDR3 is TGCAGTGCTAGAGATCCAGGGCTGTATCAGCCCCAGCATTTT.

By share of the sample, this clonotype is medium-sized. The junction and the germline gene differ at one end; a read error may be behind it. The rearrangement links TRBV7-3 to TRBJ2-5; TRBD2 aligns across 7 bases. This CDR3 is 15 amino acids long. Per germline, CDR1 SGHTA and CDR2 FQGTGA. The CDR3 sequence: CASSLTAGSQETQYF. For the CDR3, the DNA is TGTGCCAGCAGCCTAACAGCGGGGTCCCAAGAGACCCAGTACTTC.

This clonotype has a count of ten or more. V is TRBV12-3 or TRBV12-4 and J is TRBJ2-3; D unresolved. This CDR3 contains 12 residues. Trimming removed 10 bases from V and 2 bases from J, with 10 bases in between. The DNA for the CDR3 is TGTGCCACCGCCCATGACACAGATACGCAGTATTTT. Translating gives CATAHDTDTQYF.

This chain joins TRBV6-5 and TRBJ2-7; 9 nucleotides align to TRBD1. The germline V gene has CDR1 MNHEY and CDR2 SVGAGI. The CDR3 spans 15 residues. V shed 3 bases, J shed 4 bases, and the junction held 7 bases outside the gene matches. CDR3 amino acids: CASSYKRTGAYEQYF. The CDR3 nucleotides are TGTGCCAGCAGTTATAAACGGACAGGGGCGTACGAGCAGTACTTC.

This sequence joins TRBV7-9 and TRBJ1-1; the D gene is possibly TRBD1 (6 bases). This CDR3 contains 14 residues. Trimming cost V 1 base and J 2 bases, with 8 bases left between them. The V gene's germline CDR1 is SEHNR and CDR2 FQNEAQ (reference sequence). Here the CDR3 DNA reads TGTGCCAGCAGCTTAGGGACAGTAAACACTGAAGCTTTCTTT. Translated: CASSLGTVNTEAFF.

This clonotype was found a few times. This chain links TRBV5-6 with TRBJ2-2; perhaps D is TRBD1 or TRBD2 (5 bases each). The germline V gene encodes CDR1 SGHDT and CDR2 YYEEEE. Trimming removed 4 bases at V and 5 bases at J, with 18 bases between. This CDR3 region has 16 residues. The CDR3 bases are TGTGCCAGCAGCAAAGGACACTCGAGGAGGACCGGGGAGCTGTTTTTT. Protein product: CASSKGHSRRTGELFF.

This chain uses TRBV7-6 with TRBJ1-1; D remains ambiguous. CDR1 and CDR2 (germline): SGHVS, FNYEAQ. This CDR3 is built from 12 residues. V shed 1 base and J shed 6 bases, with 6 bases lying between them. CDR3 nucleotides: TGTGCCAGCAGCTTAGACTCCGCTGAAGCTTTCTTT. This encodes CASSLDSAEAFF.

This chain joins TRBV20-1 and TRBJ2-1; 8 positions match TRBD2. The V and J ends lost 6 bases and 9 bases, in that order; junction bases with no gene match: 10. Per germline, CDR1 DFQATT and CDR2 SNEGSKA (reference sequence). The length of the CDR3 is 13 residues. The CDR3 spells CSAGGGGRTEQFF. The CDR3, as DNA: TGCAGTGCCGGGGGGGGGGGTCGCACTGAGCAGTTCTTC.

The chain joins TRBV29-1 to TRBJ2-7, with D perhaps TRBD1 or TRBD2 (5 bases each). Germline CDR1 and CDR2: SQVTM and ANQGSEA. V lost 4 bases, J lost 0 bases, and 10 bases lay in between. There are 13 residues in the CDR3. CDR3 nucleotides: TGCAGCGTTGGGGACCGAAGCTCCTACGAGCAGTACTTC. This sequence encodes CSVGDRSSYEQYF.

This clonotype was detected a few times. The V and J genes are TRBV7-6 and TRBJ2-7, with D possibly TRBD1 on 5 matching bases. Trimming took 3 bases from V and 2 from J, leaving 11 bases between them. Germline V gives CDR1 SGHVS, CDR2 FNYEAQ. The CDR3 consists of 14 residues. The CDR3 DNA is TGTGCCAGCAGCTTGGGCAGGGTTCCCTACGAGCAGTACTTC. Residues: CASSLGRVPYEQYF.

The J gene is TRBJ2-3, the V gene TRBV20-1; TRBD2 agrees at 7 bases. The germline V gene encodes CDR1 DFQATT and CDR2 SNEGSKA (reference sequence). After removal of 5 bases from V and 5 bases from J, the junction contained 10 bases not matched to a gene. CDR3 length: 14 amino acids. This chain's CDR3 is CSAVEGGDRDTQYF. The CDR3, as DNA: TGCAGTGCTGTTGAGGGAGGGGATCGAGATACGCAGTATTTT.

At least ten counts were recorded for this clonotype. J is TRBJ1-5 and V is TRBV28; tentative D call: TRBD1 (6 bases). CDR1 and CDR2 from the germline V gene are MDHEN and SYDVKM. V was shortened by 7 bases and J by 12 bases, with 16 bases between the two germline ends. CDR3 length equals 12 residues. CDR3 DNA sequence: TGTGCCAGCACCCCTCCCCGGGGGCACCAGCATTTT. Protein: CASTPPRGHQHF.